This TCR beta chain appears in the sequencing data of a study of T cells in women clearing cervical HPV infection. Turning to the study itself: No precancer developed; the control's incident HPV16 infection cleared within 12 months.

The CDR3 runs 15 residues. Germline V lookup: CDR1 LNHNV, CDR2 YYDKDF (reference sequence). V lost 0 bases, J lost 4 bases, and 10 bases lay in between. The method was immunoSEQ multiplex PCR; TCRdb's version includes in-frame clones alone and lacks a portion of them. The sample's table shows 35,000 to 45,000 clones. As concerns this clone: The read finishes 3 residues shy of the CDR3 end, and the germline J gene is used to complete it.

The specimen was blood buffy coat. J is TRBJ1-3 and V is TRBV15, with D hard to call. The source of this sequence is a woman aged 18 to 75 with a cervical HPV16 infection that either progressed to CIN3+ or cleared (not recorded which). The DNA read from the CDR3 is TGTGCCACCAGCAGAGAGACAAGTCCGGGAAACACC. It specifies CATSRETSPGNT. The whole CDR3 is CATSRETSPGNTIYF.